Following are 30 T cell receptor beta chains from one sample sequenced in a study of CD8+CD57+ T cells in acquired aplastic anemia. The template used for profiling TCR beta VDJ and CDR3 was genomic DNA. Using its own MiXCR run on the reads, TCRdb lists one record per CDR3 protein. The table has 68,000 or so distinct CDR3 sequences, roughly 50% seen once. Source material: sorted CD4+, CD8+, or CD8+CD57+ T cells (not recorded which) from PBMCs. The source is a human donor in good health, serving as a control.

This chain uses TRBV6-1 with TRBJ2-5; weak D call: TRBD2 (5 bases). This CDR3 has 15 residues. V shed 5 bases and J shed 5 bases, with 18 bases lying between them. Germline CDR1 and CDR2: MNHNS and SASEGT. CDR3 sequence (DNA): TGTGCCAGCAGTCGTACTAGTGGGAGTATGGAGACCCAGTACTTC. It translates to CASSRTSGSMETQYF.

The chain links TRBV25-1 to TRBJ2-7; 7 bases line up with TRBD1. Germline V gene data show CDR1 as MGHDK and CDR2 as SYGVNS. This CDR3 is 14 amino acids long. The V gene end was trimmed by 5 bases and the J gene end by 1 base; junction bases not matched to a gene: 5. In DNA form, the CDR3 reads TGTGCCAGCAGTTCCCGGGACAGATCCTACGAGCAGTACTTC. This translates into CASSSRDRSYEQYF.

This clonotype came up many times. The rearrangement joins TRBV27 to TRBJ1-3, with TRBD1 as a possible D gene (5 bases). Trimming left V 5 bases short and J 4 bases short, with 15 bases between. Germline CDR1 and CDR2: MNHEY and SMNVEV (reference sequence). The CDR3 runs 15 residues. The CDR3 DNA is TGTGCCAGCAGTCGGAAGGGGCCGAGGGGAAACACCATATATTTT. Translation gives CASSRKGPRGNTIYF.

The CDR3 loop reads CAISGTGAGYGYTF. DNA for the CDR3: TGTGCCATCAGTGGGACAGGGGCAGGCTATGGCTACACCTTC. The chain has TRBV10-3 and TRBJ1-2; 9 positions match TRBD1. The CDR3 contains 14 residues. Germline V gene data show CDR1 as ENHRY and CDR2 as SYGVKD. V lost 4 bases to trimming and J lost 4 bases; unmatched junction nucleotides: 4.

V usage is TRBV29-1 and J usage is TRBJ2-3, with TRBD2 matching over 13 bases. J lost 2 bases, V lost 3 bases, and 5 bases had no gene match. Germline CDR1 SQVTM, CDR2 ANQGSEA. The CDR3 contains 16 residues. The CDR3 loop is CSVEGTSGAYTDTQYF. In DNA form, the CDR3 reads TGCAGCGTTGAGGGGACTAGCGGGGCATACACAGATACGCAGTATTTT.

This clonotype is deemed medium-sized. Here the CDR3 DNA reads TGTGCCAGCAGTGTGTCACTAGCGTCAGATACGCAGTATTTT. Its translation is CASSVSLASDTQYF. The rearrangement joins TRBV2 to TRBJ2-3, with 7 bases fitting TRBD2. The J segment lost 4 bases and the V segment lost 4 bases, leaving 5 bases of the junction unmatched. Per germline, CDR1 SNHLY and CDR2 FYNNEI. The CDR3 is 14 residues long. Combining the CDR3 with reference TRBV2 and TRBJ2-3 gives the whole variable domain EPEVTQTPSHQVTQMGQEVILRCVPISNHLYFYWYRQILGQKVEFLVSFYNNEISEKSEIFDDQFSVERPDGSNFTLKIRSTKLEDSAMYFCASSVSLASDTQYFGPGTRLTVL.

V is TRBV24-1 and J is TRBJ2-3, with D hard to call. The germline V gene encodes CDR1 KGHDR and CDR2 SFDVKD. This CDR3 contains 12 residues. Trimming left V 4 bases short and J 5 bases short, with 6 bases between. In DNA form, the CDR3 reads TGTGCCACCAGTGACTTGGGAGATACGCAGTATTTT. Translating it yields CATSDLGDTQYF.

On this clonotype itself: Being one base from a much bigger clone, this may be a read error. The CDR3 is CASRQGHEQSF. The CDR3 DNA reads TGTGCCAGCAGACAGGGCCATGAGCAGTCCTTC. The chain recombines TRBV7-9 with TRBJ2-1, with D perhaps TRBD1 (6 bases). The CDR3 has 11 amino acids. Germline CDR1 SEHNR, CDR2 FQNEAQ (reference sequence).

This clonotype was observed once. V is TRBV7-6 and J is TRBJ2-1; D gene ambiguous. CDR3 length: 12 amino acids. V gave up 4 bases and J gave up 9 bases, with 10 bases separating them. The germline CDR1 and CDR2 sequences are SGHVS and FNYEAQ. CDR3: CASSSQNGEQFF. The CDR3 bases are TGTGCCAGCAGCTCCCAGAACGGTGAGCAGTTCTTC.

This clonotype was observed a handful of times. The chain uses TRBV15 and TRBJ1-2; D call uncertain. CDR1 is LNHNV, CDR2 YYDKDF, per germline (reference sequence). V was clipped by 0 bases and J by 2 bases, with 10 bases between them. The CDR3 length is 15 residues. CDR3 in DNA: TGTGCCACCAGCAGAGATCGAAGGGCCAACTATGGCTACACCTTC. Its translation is CATSRDRRANYGYTF.

The rearrangement joins TRBV25-1 to TRBJ1-1; the D is unclear. This CDR3 has 14 amino acids. Germline V gene lookup returns CDR1 MGHDK and CDR2 SYGVNS. The V gene lost 6 bases and the J gene lost 1 base, with 12 bases spanning the gap. The CDR3 reads CASREGGGNTEAFF. The CDR3 DNA sequence: TGTGCCAGCAGGGAAGGAGGAGGGAACACTGAAGCTTTCTTT. Drawing the rest from reference TRBV25-1 and TRBJ1-1, the complete variable domain is EADIYQTPRYLVIGTGKKITLECSQTMGHDKMYWYQQDPGMELHLIHYSYGVNSTEKGDLSSESTVSRIRTEHFPLTLESARPSHTSQYLCASREGGGNTEAFFGQGTRLTVV.

This rearrangement joins TRBV15 to TRBJ1-2; D is perhaps TRBD1 (5 bases). The CDR3 spans 14 residues. CDR1 and CDR2 (germline): LNHNV, YYDKDF (reference sequence). The V end was cut by 4 bases, the J end by 8 bases, with 17 bases between. CDR3: CATSNHTNRGGYTF. In nucleotides, the CDR3 is TGTGCCACCAGCAATCATACGAACCGGGGGGGCTACACCTTC.

V gene TRBV10-3 combines with J gene TRBJ2-7; D is tentatively TRBD1 or TRBD2 (6 bases each). Germline values: CDR1 ENHRY, CDR2 SYGVKD. This CDR3 comprises 16 residues. With 3 bases removed from V and 0 bases from J, the gap between germline ends came to 15 bases. The CDR3 DNA is TGTGCCATCAGTGATAAGGGGGGCAGCATCTCCTACGAGCAGTACTTC. It is translated as CAISDKGGSISYEQYF.

Judged by abundance, this clonotype is medium-sized. CDR3 sequence: CATSSSTGTSGTDTQYF. For the CDR3, the DNA is TGTGCCACCAGCAGTTCGACCGGGACTAGCGGGACTGATACGCAGTATTTT. The chain links TRBV15 to TRBJ2-3; 13 bases match TRBD2. The V gene's germline CDR1 is LNHNV and CDR2 YYDKDF (reference sequence). V trimming: 3 bases; J trimming: 6 bases; junction bases outside the gene matches: 9. The CDR3 loop spans 17 amino acids.

This chain links TRBV20-1 with TRBJ2-1; D gene unclear. CDR1 and CDR2 (germline): DFQATT, SNEGSKA (reference sequence). Trimming shortened V by 0 bases and J by 0 bases, and 6 bases separated the two germline ends. The CDR3 contains 14 residues. The CDR3 loop is CSARDLGSYNEQFF. The CDR3 coding sequence is TGCAGTGCTAGAGATTTGGGCTCCTACAATGAGCAGTTCTTC.

This clonotype was detected only once. The chain uses TRBV7-8 and TRBJ2-7; TRBD2 aligns across 11 bases. The J segment lost 0 bases and the V segment lost 3 bases, leaving 1 base of the junction unmatched. In germline, CDR1 is SGHVS, CDR2 FQNEAQ. The CDR3 runs 15 residues. The CDR3: CASSFGTSGSYEQYF. Here the CDR3 DNA reads TGTGCCAGCAGCTTTGGGACTAGCGGCTCCTACGAGCAGTACTTC.

The rearrangement links TRBV7-2 to TRBJ2-5, with 7 bases fitting TRBD1. The CDR3 runs 14 residues. J lost 7 bases, V lost 5 bases, and 10 bases had no gene match. Germline V gene data show CDR1 as SGHTA and CDR2 as FQGNSA. In DNA form, the CDR3 reads TGTGCCAGCAGCCGGGACAGCATGAGTTCGACCCAGTACTTC. Protein sequence: CASSRDSMSSTQYF.

This clonotype was seen only a few times. The chain joins TRBV20-1 to TRBJ2-1, with TRBD2 matching over 10 bases. The length of the CDR3 is 13 residues. The germline V gene has CDR1 DFQATT and CDR2 SNEGSKA (reference sequence). The CDR3 sequence: CSAGLAEYNEQFF. The CDR3 nucleotides are TGCAGCGCCGGACTAGCGGAATACAATGAGCAGTTCTTC.

This clonotype was detected a few times. This chain links TRBV2 with TRBJ1-1; 8 bases map to TRBD1. The CDR3 sequence is 12 residues long. With V trimmed by 9 bases and J by 3 bases, 3 bases remained unmatched. Germline assignment: CDR1 SNHLY and CDR2 FYNNEI. The CDR3 DNA reads TGTGCCAGAGGACAGGGATACACTGAAGCTTTCTTT. Translating gives CARGQGYTEAFF.

This rearrangement joins TRBV2 to TRBJ1-5; possible D gene TRBD1, 5 bases. This CDR3 spans 15 amino acids. Deletions cut 2 bases from V and 1 base from J, with 9 bases between. Germline V CDR1 and CDR2: SNHLY, FYNNEI. CDR3 residues: CASSEQGKSNQPQHF. CDR3 DNA sequence: TGTGCCAGCAGTGAACAGGGAAAAAGCAATCAGCCCCAGCATTTT. Variable domain in full (rest from reference TRBV2 and TRBJ1-5): EPEVTQTPSHQVTQMGQEVILRCVPISNHLYFYWYRQILGQKVEFLVSFYNNEISEKSEIFDDQFSVERPDGSNFTLKIRSTKLEDSAMYFCASSEQGKSNQPQHFGDGTRLSIL.

This clonotype was recorded only once. The chain links TRBV27 to TRBJ2-5; D is ambiguous. Germline V gives CDR1 MNHEY, CDR2 SMNVEV (reference sequence). This CDR3 region has 17 residues. V dropped 0 bases and J dropped 4 bases, with 18 bases sitting between them. CDR3 sequence: CASSLSSGVRAPETQYF. CDR3 nucleotide sequence: TGTGCCAGCAGTTTATCGAGTGGGGTAAGGGCCCCAGAGACCCAGTACTTC.

The V call is TRBV15, the J call TRBJ2-7; 8 positions agree with TRBD1. The J segment lost 6 bases and the V segment lost 6 bases, leaving 10 bases of the junction unmatched. The CDR3 totals 14 residues. Germline CDR1 and CDR2: LNHNV and YYDKDF (reference sequence). CDR3 residues: CATSKDRALIEQYF. CDR3 DNA sequence: TGTGCCACCAGTAAGGACAGGGCCTTAATCGAGCAGTACTTC.

Remarks on this clonotype: One base away lies a much larger clone, so this may be a sequencing read error. The chain carries TRBV4-1 and TRBJ2-3, with 9 bases identical to TRBD2. Looked up from germline, CDR1 is MGHRA and CDR2 is YSYEKL. The CDR3 consists of 17 residues. CDR3 loop: CASSPAASGTYTDTRYF. CDR3 coding DNA: TGCGCCAGCAGCCCGGCGGCTAGCGGGACCTACACAGATACGCGGTATTTT.

The gene calls are TRBV5-1 and TRBJ1-1, with D unclear. The V gene's germline CDR1 is SGHRS and CDR2 YFSETQ. V lost 4 bases, J lost 4 bases, and 14 bases lay in between. This CDR3 contains 14 residues. The DNA for the CDR3 is TGCGCCAGCAGCGGTACGGGTGCGAGCACTGAAGCTTTCTTT. Translating it yields CASSGTGASTEAFF.

The chain carries TRBV11-1 and TRBJ2-1; 7 nucleotides align to TRBD2. The ends lost 4 bases at V and 6 bases at J; junction bases unmatched: 9. The CDR3 is made up of 15 amino acids. Germline CDR1 SGHAT, CDR2 FQDESV (reference sequence). The DNA of the CDR3 is TGTGCCAGCAGCTCCCAAGCGGGGTGGGGCAATGAGCAGTTCTTC. The encoded protein is CASSSQAGWGNEQFF.

The V and J genes are TRBV19 and TRBJ2-1, with 9 bases identical to TRBD2. CDR3 length equals 17 residues. In germline, CDR1 is LNHDA, CDR2 SQIVND (reference sequence). Trimming took 3 bases from V and 6 from J; bases not matched to a gene: 12. CDR3 residues: CASSIYLTGGGGNEQFF. CDR3 coding DNA: TGTGCCAGTAGTATCTACCTTACTGGCGGGGGGGGCAATGAGCAGTTCTTC.

This clonotype was recorded many times. The chain has TRBV12-3 or TRBV12-4 and TRBJ2-7; 9 bases line up with TRBD1. Trimming at V came to 3 bases and at J to 5 bases, leaving 5 bases not matched to a gene. The CDR3 totals 14 residues. CDR3 DNA sequence: TGTGCCAGCAGTTTTGGGACAGGGCCTCACGAGCAGTACTTC. Protein: CASSFGTGPHEQYF.

The chain recombines TRBV27 with TRBJ2-1; D may match TRBD1 or TRBD2 (5 bases each). Trimming shortened V by 5 bases and J by 0 bases, and 8 bases separated the two germline ends. Germline-derived CDR1 and CDR2 are MNHEY and SMNVEV (reference sequence). This CDR3 is 14 amino acids long. CDR3 DNA sequence: TGTGCCAGCAGTAGAGGGGACTCCTACAATGAGCAGTTCTTC. Protein: CASSRGDSYNEQFF.

Judged by abundance, this clonotype is medium-sized. The chain joins TRBV19 to TRBJ1-1; tentatively, D is TRBD1 (5 bases). Per germline, CDR1 LNHDA and CDR2 SQIVND (reference sequence). The CDR3 sequence is 13 residues long. Trimming cost V 5 bases and J 1 base, with 8 bases left between them. The CDR3 sequence: CASSPTANTEAFF. The CDR3 coding sequence is TGTGCCAGTAGTCCGACAGCGAACACTGAAGCTTTCTTT. Supplemented by reference TRBV19 and TRBJ1-1, the full variable domain reads DGGITQSPKYLFRKEGQNVTLSCEQNLNHDAMYWYRQDPGQGLRLIYYSQIVNDFQKGDIAEGYSVSREKKESFPLTVTSAQKNPTAFYLCASSPTANTEAFFGQGTRLTVV.

This rearrangement joins TRBV7-2 to TRBJ1-2; 7 nucleotides match TRBD1. With V trimmed by 2 bases and J by 1 base, 4 bases remained unmatched. This CDR3 spans 15 amino acids. CDR1 and CDR2 from the germline V gene are SGHTA and FQGNSA. In nucleotides, the CDR3 is TGTGCCAGCAGCTTAATCTGGGACAGTAACTATGGCTACACCTTC. It is translated as CASSLIWDSNYGYTF.